The 23 T cell receptor beta chains below were found in one sample sequenced in a study of CD8 T cells in ankylosing spondylitis. Findings and limits, study-wide: Within ankylosing spondylitis blood, a TCR beta motif made up of seven to nine highly homologous variants appeared to be characteristic.

One entry per CDR3 protein results from TCRdb running MiXCR on the 5' RACE reads. The table shows tens of thousands of distinct CDR3 sequences, with about 9% occurring only once. Their antigen targets remain unknown. The sequencing input was blood, either unsorted or a sorted T cell fraction (not recorded which). The receptor source for this set is a male donor with ankylosing spondylitis.

This clonotype was detected ten times or more. V is TRBV28 and J is TRBJ2-3; 14 bases are a match to TRBD2. The CDR3 has 18 amino acids. V was pared by 5 bases and J by 3 bases, with 10 bases of the junction left unmatched. The V gene's germline CDR1 is MDHEN and CDR2 SYDVKM. The CDR3 here is CASSKTGTSGSTTDTQYF. Here the CDR3 DNA reads TGTGCCAGCAGTAAGACCGGGACTAGCGGGAGTACGACAGATACGCAGTATTTT. The whole variable domain, remainder taken from reference TRBV28 and TRBJ2-3, is DVKVTQSSRYLVKRTGEKVFLECVQDMDHENMFWYRQDPGLGLRLIYFSYDVKMKEKGDIPEGYSVSREKKERFSLILESASTNQTSMYLCASSKTGTSGSTTDTQYFGPGTRLTVL.

This clonotype was counted at least ten times. V gene TRBV6-6 combines with J gene TRBJ1-5, with D unresolved. V lost 2 bases and J 3 bases, leaving 2 bases between the germline ends. CDR3 size: 12 residues. CDR1 is MNHNY and CDR2 is SVGAGI in the germline V gene (reference sequence). The DNA for the CDR3 is TGTGCCAGCAGTTACCTCAATCAGCCCCAGCATTTT. This encodes CASSYLNQPQHF.

The rearrangement links TRBV11-2 to TRBJ2-1, with 10 bases lining up with TRBD2. CDR1 SGHAT and CDR2 FQNNGV come from the germline V gene. V shed 1 base, J shed 8 bases, and the junction held 8 bases outside the gene matches. The CDR3 length is 16 residues. CDR3 in DNA: TGTGCCAGCAGCTTAGGCCTAGCGGGAGTTATAGATGAGCAGTTCTTC. Translated, it gives CASSLGLAGVIDEQFF. Full variable domain (rest looked up from reference TRBV11-2 and TRBJ2-1): EAGVAQSPRYKIIEKRQSVAFWCNPISGHATLYWYQQILGQGPKLLIQFQNNGVVDDSQLPKDRFSAERLKGVDSTLKIQPAKLEDSAVYLCASSLGLAGVIDEQFFGPGTRLTVL.

In this sample, this clonotype turned up a few times. V and J are TRBV27 and TRBJ2-5, with D hard to call. The CDR3 sequence is 15 residues long. Germline-derived CDR1 and CDR2 are MNHEY and SMNVEV (reference sequence). Between the trimmed V and J ends, which lost 5 bases and 0 bases, there was a span of 13 bases. CDR3 DNA sequence: TGTGCCAGCAGTCGGACCGGGCCTCACCAAGAGACCCAGTACTTC. Protein: CASSRTGPHQETQYF.

This clonotype was counted between two and nine times. The chain uses TRBV11-2 and TRBJ2-3; 10 positions agree with TRBD2. The CDR3 has 18 amino acids. J was trimmed by 2 bases and V by 2 bases; bases with no gene match: 10. Germline assignment: CDR1 SGHAT and CDR2 FQNNGV. CDR3 protein: CASSLFRTSGTFTDTQYF. In DNA, the CDR3 is TGTGCCAGCAGCTTATTTCGCACTAGCGGGACTTTCACAGATACGCAGTATTTT.

V is TRBV3-1 and J is TRBJ1-1; TRBD1 agrees at 7 bases. V gave up 4 bases and J gave up 11 bases; unmatched junction bases: 10. Germline V gives CDR1 LGHDT, CDR2 YNNKEL (reference sequence). The CDR3 is made up of 13 amino acids. The CDR3 nucleotides read TGTGCCAGCAGCCCAGACAGGGAGACTCCCGCTTTCTTT. The encoded protein is CASSPDRETPAFF.

The CDR3 nucleotides are TGCGCCAGCAGCCAACCTATTCGGACAGCCAACTATGGCTACACCTTC. Residues: CASSQPIRTANYGYTF. This chain joins TRBV4-1 and TRBJ1-2; possible D gene TRBD1, 6 bases. The CDR3 contains 16 residues. Germline-derived CDR1 and CDR2 are MGHRA and YSYEKL. Trimming removed 2 bases at V and 2 bases at J, with 15 bases between.

This chain uses TRBV7-8 with TRBJ2-1; TRBD2 matches at 11 bases. With V trimmed by 5 bases and J by 4 bases, 13 bases remained unmatched. The CDR3 totals 18 residues. In germline, CDR1 is SGHVS, CDR2 FQNEAQ. CDR3 bases: TGTGCCAGCAGCGCCCGAATAGCGGGAGGGTCTCTGTACAATGAGCAGTTCTTC. Translating gives CASSARIAGGSLYNEQFF.

This clonotype was recorded a few times. The chain has TRBV7-9 and TRBJ1-1, with D unclear. The V gene lost 1 base and the J gene lost 6 bases, with 9 bases spanning the gap. The germline gives CDR1 SEHNR, CDR2 FQNEAQ (reference sequence). This CDR3 is built from 13 residues. CDR3 nucleotide sequence: TGTGCCAGCAGCTTAGTAGGGAGTCCTGAAGCTTTCTTT. Its translation: CASSLVGSPEAFF.

The table lists this clonotype with a few counts. V gene TRBV12-3 or TRBV12-4 combines with J gene TRBJ2-3; D might be TRBD1 or TRBD2, each matching 5 bases. The CDR3 length is 14 residues. Between the trimmed V and J ends, which lost 7 bases and 6 bases, there was a span of 17 bases. The CDR3 sequence is CASTPGGGSDTQYF. As DNA, the CDR3 is TGTGCCAGCACCCCGGGTGGGGGATCGGATACGCAGTATTTT.

The rearrangement uses TRBV27 and TRBJ1-5, with D possibly matching TRBD1 (5 bases). V shed 6 bases and J shed 9 bases, with 12 bases lying between them. The CDR3 is made up of 12 amino acids. Germline values: CDR1 MNHEY, CDR2 SMNVEV (reference sequence). CDR3: CASSSLGGPQHF. The CDR3 region has the DNA TGTGCCAGCAGCTCCCTGGGGGGGCCCCAGCATTTT.

This clonotype was observed many times. V gene TRBV7-9 combines with J gene TRBJ2-4, with D perhaps matching TRBD1 or TRBD2 (5 bases each). The germline V and J ends were trimmed by 10 bases and 0 bases, with 13 bases remaining between them. The CDR3 spans 14 residues. In germline, CDR1 is SEHNR, CDR2 FQNEAQ (reference sequence). CDR3 bases: TGTGCCAAGCGAGGGGACGGAGCCAAAAACATTCAGTACTTC. It codes for CAKRGDGAKNIQYF. Full variable domain (missing parts from reference TRBV7-9 and TRBJ2-4): DTGVSQNPRHKITKRGQNVTFRCDPISEHNRLYWYRQTLGQGPEFLTYFQNEAQLEKSRLLSDRFSAERPKGSFSTLEIQRTEQGDSAMYLCAKRGDGAKNIQYFGAGTRLSVL.

This clonotype was detected many times. The J gene is TRBJ2-5, the V gene TRBV20-1, with TRBD2 identical over 11 bases. The ends lost 2 bases at V and 4 bases at J; junction bases unmatched: 9. Per germline, CDR1 DFQATT and CDR2 SNEGSKA (reference sequence). The CDR3 has 16 amino acids. The CDR3 region has the DNA TGCAGTGCTAGACCCCAAGTACTAGCGGGAGTAGAGACCCAGTACTTC. Translation: CSARPQVLAGVETQYF.

The V gene is TRBV20-1, the J gene TRBJ2-7; D possibly corresponds to TRBD1 (5 bases). CDR1 DFQATT and CDR2 SNEGSKA come from the germline V gene (reference sequence). Deletions cut 0 bases from V and 0 bases from J, with 6 bases between. The CDR3 is 13 amino acids. The DNA of the CDR3 is TGCAGTGCTAGAGAGACAGCCTCCTACGAGCAGTACTTC. Its protein product is CSARETASYEQYF.

CDR3 DNA sequence: TGTGCCAGCAGCGGGGACAATCATCAGCCCCAGCATTTT. This codes for CASSGDNHQPQHF. The chain recombines TRBV7-9 with TRBJ1-5; D perhaps matches TRBD1 (6 bases). Germline CDR1 SEHNR, CDR2 FQNEAQ (reference sequence). This CDR3 is 13 amino acids long. The germline V and J ends were trimmed by 5 bases and 5 bases, with 10 bases remaining between them.

The chain links TRBV29-1 to TRBJ2-5; no reliable D call. Trimming pared 6 bases from V and 2 bases from J, leaving 7 bases between. The CDR3 covers 11 residues. Germline CDR1 reads SQVTM; CDR2 reads ANQGSEA. This CDR3 is CSVVGQETQYF. The CDR3 DNA is TGCAGCGTGGTGGGACAAGAGACCCAGTACTTC.

At least ten counts were recorded for this clonotype. The chain is built from TRBV5-6 and TRBJ1-6; 10 bases agree with TRBD1. Germline V gene sequence: CDR1 SGHDT, CDR2 YYEEEE. The length of the CDR3 is 15 residues. With 4 bases clipped from V and 7 bases from J, the junction kept 5 bases outside the gene matches. CDR3 nucleotides: TGTGCCAGCAGCGGGGGACAGGGGTGGAATTCACCCCTCCACTTT. Protein sequence: CASSGGQGWNSPLHF. The full variable domain, with the rest looked up from reference TRBV5-6 and TRBJ1-6, is DAGVTQSPTHLIKTRGQQVTLRCSPKSGHDTVSWYQQALGQGPQFIFQYYEEEERQRGNFPDRFSGHQFPNYSSELNVNALLLGDSALYLCASSGGQGWNSPLHFGNGTRLTVT.

This clonotype was recorded a few times. The rearrangement uses TRBV28 and TRBJ2-3, with D hard to call. V lost 3 bases and J lost 5, with 12 bases in between. CDR3 length equals 14 residues. Germline V gene lookup returns CDR1 MDHEN and CDR2 SYDVKM. CDR3: CASSLSSSGDTQYF. The CDR3 region has the DNA TGTGCCAGCAGTTTGAGCTCATCCGGAGATACGCAGTATTTT.

V usage is TRBV20-1 and J usage is TRBJ2-1; 12 bases agree with TRBD2. Germline lookup yields CDR1 DFQATT and CDR2 SNEGSKA (reference sequence). With V trimmed by 0 bases and J by 5 bases, 2 bases remained unmatched. This CDR3 is 15 amino acids long. The CDR3 DNA reads as TGCAGTGCTAGAGAGACTAGCGGGGGCAACAATGAGCAGTTCTTC. This codes for CSARETSGGNNEQFF.

The chain employs TRBV3-1 and TRBJ2-5, with 8 bases fitting TRBD2. This CDR3 spans 16 amino acids. Trimming removed 0 bases from V and 5 bases from J; junction bases left unmatched: 8. Germline CDR1 reads LGHDT; CDR2 reads YNNKEL (reference sequence). The CDR3 nucleotides read TGTGCCAGCAGCCAAGATCCAGCGGGAGCAGGGGAGACCCAGTACTTC. As protein: CASSQDPAGAGETQYF.

The chain employs TRBV20-1 and TRBJ2-2; 13 bases are shared with TRBD2. The ends lost 6 bases at V and 3 bases at J; junction bases unmatched: 10. The CDR3 is 17 residues long. Germline values: CDR1 DFQATT, CDR2 SNEGSKA (reference sequence). In DNA, the CDR3 is TGCAGTGCAGGGACTAGCGGGATTATAGTGGACACCGGGGAGCTGTTTTTT. Translating gives CSAGTSGIIVDTGELFF.

This clonotype has a count of ten or more. The gene calls are TRBV9 and TRBJ1-2; 7 bases fit TRBD1. V trimming: 3 bases; J trimming: 3 bases; junction bases outside the gene matches: 8. The CDR3 runs to 15 residues. Germline loops: CDR1 SGDLS, CDR2 YYNGEE. The CDR3 is CASSGTGDGDYGYTF. The CDR3, as DNA: TGTGCCAGCAGCGGAACAGGGGATGGCGACTATGGCTACACCTTC.

This clonotype has more than one count but fewer than ten. The V and J genes are TRBV10-2 and TRBJ2-1, with 7 bases lining up with TRBD2. After removal of 7 bases from V and 7 bases from J, the junction contained 10 bases not matched to a gene. The CDR3 has 14 residues. CDR1 and CDR2 from the germline V gene are WSHSY and SAAADI. The CDR3 is CASNREERRNEQFF. As DNA, the CDR3 is TGCGCCAGCAACCGGGAGGAGCGTCGGAATGAGCAGTTCTTC.